This T cell receptor (beta chain) was captured in a study of blood T cell repertoires in COVID-19. In the study overall: Researchers got acute and convalescent COVID-19 samples from the United States, Italy and Spain.

This clone came up a few times. This table comes from immunoSEQ multiplex PCR, and its TCRdb copy is limited to in-frame clones, with some not included. The sample has 30,000 to 50,000 clones; more than 65% are singletons. Unmatched junction bases numbered 8, after V lost 6 bases and J lost 7 bases. The germline V gene encodes CDR1 KGHSH and CDR2 LQKENI. This CDR3 is built from 15 residues. The V gene is TRBV18, the J gene TRBJ2-2, with TRBD2 matching over 10 bases. This clonotype was obtained from a man aged 65-85 years with acute or convalescent COVID-19. Sequenced sample: peripheral blood. The CDR3 DNA is TGTGCCAGCTCCCCTGGACTAGCGGATGGCGGGGAGCTGTTTTTT. Translation gives CASSPGLADGGELFF.